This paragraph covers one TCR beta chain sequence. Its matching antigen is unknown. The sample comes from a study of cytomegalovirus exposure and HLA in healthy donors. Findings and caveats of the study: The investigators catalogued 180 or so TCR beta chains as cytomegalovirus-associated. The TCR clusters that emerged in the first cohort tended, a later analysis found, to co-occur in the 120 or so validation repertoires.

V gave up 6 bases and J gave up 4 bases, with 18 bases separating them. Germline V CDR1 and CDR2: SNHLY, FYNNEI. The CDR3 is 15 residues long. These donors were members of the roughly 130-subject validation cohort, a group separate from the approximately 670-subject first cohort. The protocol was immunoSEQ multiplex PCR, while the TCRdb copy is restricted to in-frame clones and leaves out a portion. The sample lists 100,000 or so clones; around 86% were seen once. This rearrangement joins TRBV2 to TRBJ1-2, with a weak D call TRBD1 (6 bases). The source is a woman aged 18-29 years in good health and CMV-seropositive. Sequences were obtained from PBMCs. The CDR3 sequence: CASSAGATAVYGYTF. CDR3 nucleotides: TGTGCCAGCAGCGCGGGGGCCACCGCCGTCTATGGCTACACCTTC.